This T cell receptor (beta chain) was observed in a study of T cell changes during pregnancy in multiple sclerosis. Germline V CDR1 and CDR2: LNHDA, SQIVND (reference sequence). This CDR3 is built from 16 residues. After removal of 5 bases from V and 0 bases from J, the junction contained 6 bases not matched to a gene. TCRdb's table, derived via immunoSEQ multiplex PCR, lists solely in-frame clones and lacks some. The table includes 60,000 to 75,000 clones, about 90% detected once. The clonotype originates from a female donor with multiple sclerosis, enrolled in a pregnancy study. The sample here was peripheral blood, taken after pregnancy. This chain joins TRBV19 and TRBJ2-3; 9 positions agree with TRBD2. CDR3 DNA: TGTGCCAGTAGTGCCGGACTAGCGATTAGCACAGATACGCAGTATTTT. Its protein product is CASSAGLAISTDTQYF.